A single sample gave rise to the 14 T cell receptor beta chains below, sequenced in a study of spatial heterogeneity in lung cancer. Notes on the study in general: Intratumoral expanded alpha and beta TCR counts were found to track tumor mutation counts.

TCRdb processed the 5' RACE reads anew with MiXCR; each CDR3 protein has one entry. This table holds about 5,600 distinct CDR3 sequences, roughly 8% found once. These receptors are not linked to any known antigen. The time point denotes: sample taken at primary tumor resection. This material consisted of lung tumor tissue, taken at surgery. These receptors came from a female donor with early-stage non-small cell lung cancer.

This clonotype was observed a handful of times. The J gene is TRBJ1-5, the V gene TRBV12-3 or TRBV12-4, with 7 bases fitting TRBD1. The V gene end was trimmed by 5 bases and the J gene end by 0 bases; junction bases not matched to a gene: 4. The CDR3 length is 15 residues. The chain's CDR3 is CASSKTGISNQPQHF. The DNA of the CDR3 is TGTGCCAGCAGTAAGACAGGGATTAGCAATCAGCCCCAGCATTTT.

The table lists this clonotype with many counts. V usage is TRBV7-2 and J usage is TRBJ1-6, with 9 bases aligning to TRBD1. This CDR3 is 14 amino acids long. J was trimmed by 5 bases and V by 4 bases; bases with no gene match: 0. Per germline, CDR1 SGHTA and CDR2 FQGNSA. In DNA, the CDR3 is TGTGCCAGCAGCTGGACAGGGGATAATTCACCCCTCCACTTT. Translation gives CASSWTGDNSPLHF.

In its sample, this clonotype was seen many times. The genes are TRBV20-1 and TRBJ1-2; a weak D match, TRBD1 (6 bases). The CDR3 consists of 16 residues. Germline V gives CDR1 DFQATT, CDR2 SNEGSKA (reference sequence). Trimming cost V 0 bases and J 0 bases, with 14 bases left between them. CDR3 residues: CSARDILGGSNYGYTF. DNA for the CDR3: TGCAGTGCTAGAGATATCTTGGGGGGCTCTAACTATGGCTACACCTTC.

This clonotype came up many times. The chain couples TRBV7-2 to TRBJ1-5, with 9 positions matching TRBD1. This CDR3 region has 15 residues. V dropped 4 bases and J dropped 4; count of bases not matched to a gene: 5. The germline CDR1 and CDR2 sequences are SGHTA and FQGNSA. The CDR3 protein is CASSSGQGYNQPQHF. CDR3 coding DNA: TGTGCCAGCAGCTCGGGACAGGGCTATAATCAGCCCCAGCATTTT.

This clonotype was picked up a small number of times. The rearrangement joins TRBV27 to TRBJ2-7; D is uncertain. Trimming took off 3 bases at V and 2 bases at J, with 8 bases between the two ends. The CDR3 loop spans 13 amino acids. CDR1 MNHEY and CDR2 SMNVEV come from the germline V gene (reference sequence). The CDR3 DNA follows: TGTGCCAGCAGTTTCGGCGCGGCCTACGAGCAGTACTTC. Protein product: CASSFGAAYEQYF.

There are many counts of this clonotype. V gene TRBV29-1 combines with J gene TRBJ1-2; D unclear. V was clipped by 3 bases and J by 7 bases, with 9 bases between them. Germline CDR1 reads SQVTM; CDR2 reads ANQGSEA. The CDR3 covers 11 residues. The CDR3: CSVEEGGGYTF. The CDR3 nucleotides are TGCAGCGTTGAGGAAGGCGGTGGCTACACCTTC.

By share, this clonotype ranks as medium-sized. V is TRBV7-9 and J is TRBJ2-1, with TRBD2 matching over 7 bases. The CDR3 extends over 15 amino acids. V dropped 0 bases and J dropped 9; count of bases not matched to a gene: 8. Germline CDR1 and CDR2: SEHNR and FQNEAQ (reference sequence). CDR3 DNA: TGTGCCAGCAGCTTAGCGCTGGGGGGGGGAAGTGAGCAGTTCTTC. Protein: CASSLALGGGSEQFF.

This clonotype was recorded many times. The chain combines TRBV5-1 with TRBJ2-4; 14 bases map to TRBD2. Germline CDR1 reads SGHRS; CDR2 reads YFSETQ. The V and J ends lost 4 bases and 0 bases, in that order; junction bases with no gene match: 6. The CDR3 spans 18 residues. The CDR3 region has the DNA TGCGCCAGCAGCCCGGGACTAGCGGGGGAGCTAGCCAAAAACATTCAGTACTTC. Translation gives CASSPGLAGELAKNIQYF.

By share of the sample, this clonotype is medium-sized (0.01 to 0.1%). This chain links TRBV12-3 or TRBV12-4 with TRBJ1-4; D perhaps matches TRBD1 (6 bases). With 1 base removed from V and 4 bases from J, the gap between germline ends came to 10 bases. The CDR3 is made up of 15 amino acids. CDR3: CASSLGGGSNEKLFF. The CDR3 region has the DNA TGTGCCAGCAGTTTAGGCGGGGGCAGTAATGAAAAACTGTTTTTT.

This clonotype was picked up many times. The J gene is TRBJ2-7, the V gene TRBV6-2 or TRBV6-3; 8 positions match TRBD1. The CDR3 runs 16 residues. Germline values: CDR1 MNHEY, CDR2 SVGEGT. The ends lost 0 bases at V and 6 bases at J; junction bases unmatched: 10. The CDR3 reads CASSYSRRTGGIEQYF. The CDR3 DNA is TGTGCCAGCAGTTACTCGAGACGTACAGGGGGTATCGAGCAGTACTTC.

By sample fraction, this clonotype is medium-sized (0.01 to 0.1%). The rearrangement uses TRBV29-1 and TRBJ1-3; a weak D match, TRBD1 (5 bases). There are 13 residues in the CDR3. Germline lookup yields CDR1 SQVTM and CDR2 ANQGSEA. Trimming took off 4 bases at V and 1 base at J, with 8 bases between the two ends. The CDR3 bases are TGCAGCGTTGCCCCAGGGTCTGGAAACACCATATATTTT. This sequence encodes CSVAPGSGNTIYF.

This clonotype is medium-sized within its sample. The V call is TRBV12-3 or TRBV12-4, the J call TRBJ2-1, with 7 bases matching TRBD2. The CDR3 runs to 15 residues. The V gene end was trimmed by 5 bases and the J gene end by 5 bases; junction bases not matched to a gene: 9. DNA of the CDR3: TGTGCCAGCAGTCTTAGCGGGTGGTGGAACAATGAGCAGTTCTTC. Its protein is CASSLSGWWNNEQFF.

This clonotype was counted at least ten times. The CDR3 DNA sequence: TGTGCCAGCAGCTTATCTGTCCACGAGCAGTACTTC. It yields the protein CASSLSVHEQYF. The V gene is TRBV7-2, the J gene TRBJ2-7, with D unresolved. The CDR3 covers 12 residues. The V gene lost 2 bases and the J gene lost 5 bases, with 7 bases spanning the gap. CDR1 and CDR2 from the germline V gene are SGHTA and FQGNSA.

This clonotype appeared a few times. This chain uses TRBV29-1 with TRBJ2-1; D is uncertain. V was cut by 6 bases and J by 5 bases, with 14 bases left in between. There are 13 residues in the CDR3. Germline loops: CDR1 SQVTM, CDR2 ANQGSEA. CDR3 loop: CSVRRLGNNEQFF. The CDR3 DNA sequence: TGCAGCGTAAGACGCTTGGGGAACAATGAGCAGTTCTTC.